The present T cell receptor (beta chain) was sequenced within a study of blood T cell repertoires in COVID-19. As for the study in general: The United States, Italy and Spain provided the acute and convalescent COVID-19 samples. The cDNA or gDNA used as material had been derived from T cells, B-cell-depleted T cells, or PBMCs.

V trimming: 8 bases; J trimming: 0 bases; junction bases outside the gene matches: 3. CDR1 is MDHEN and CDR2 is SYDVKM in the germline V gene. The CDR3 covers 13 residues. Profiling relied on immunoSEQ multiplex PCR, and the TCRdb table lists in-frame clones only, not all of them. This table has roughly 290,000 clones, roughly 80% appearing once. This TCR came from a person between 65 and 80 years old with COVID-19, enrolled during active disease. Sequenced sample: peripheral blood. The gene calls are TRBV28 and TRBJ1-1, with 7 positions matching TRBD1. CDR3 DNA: TGTGCCAGCCGGACAGGACTGAACACTGAAGCTTTCTTT. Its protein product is CASRTGLNTEAFF.